This TCR beta chain was sequenced for a study of neurological immune-mediated disorders (dated by TCRdb to about 2019). In terms of the full investigation: Using UMI-based sequencing, the study compared peripheral blood TCR-beta repertoires from patients with HTLV-I-associated myelopathy (HAM/TSP), patients with multiple sclerosis, and healthy controls. Of the roughly 68 subjects in the cohort, some 15 were HAM/TSP patients, approximately 35 were multiple sclerosis patients, and roughly 20 were healthy controls. Longitudinal samples, technical triplicates and paired sorted CD4+ and CD8+ T-cell subsets, alongside PBMC samples, were included among the approximately 110 TCR-beta libraries. The investigation overall reported the following: TCR clonal expansion was highest in HAM/TSP patients and lowest in MS patients, with MS patients falling below even healthy controls. Expanded clones from different subjects shared no identical CDR3 amino acid sequences, which suggests that TCR-beta repertoires were private in all groups.

The CDR3 covers 17 residues, taking in both the cysteine and the phenylalanine. The read is trimmed to its CDR3 DNA, 51 bases read in frame from base 1. Trimming removed 2 bases from V and 6 bases from J; the gene matches leave 11 bases unexplained. CDR1 and CDR2 are drawn from the germline V gene: MNHEY, SVGAGI. Sorted-subset TCR libraries were prepared from approximately 1 million sorted CD4+ or CD8+ T cells. Peripheral blood was subjected to Ficoll-Hypaque density gradient centrifugation to isolate PBMCs, which were then cryopreserved in liquid nitrogen. The study also sequenced paired sorted CD4+ and CD8+ subsets from healthy controls, HAM/TSP patients and MS patients. cDNA was synthesized by template-switch 5'RACE using a primer with a 10-nucleotide random unique molecular identifier that tagged each TCR transcript. Every sequencing run yielded over 180 million TCR-beta sequences covering 15-18 subjects. The RNeasy kit was used for extraction of total RNA. The KAPA Real-time Library Amplification kit was used to amplify TCR-beta VDJ regions with primers targeting the TCR constant region and the 5'RACE anchor. A first PCR added sample indexes and Illumina adaptors, after which a second PCR increased the library yield. After Ampure bead purification, the TCR product of roughly 650 bp was size-selected on a 2% E-gel SizeSelection system. Before pooling, library quality was assessed on a Bioanalyzer, concentration was determined with Qubit, and library quantification was performed with the Kapa Library Quantification kit. Paired-end 2 x 150 bp sequencing of the libraries was performed on an Illumina HiSeq 2500. To increase sequence diversity, about 25-31% phiX was spiked into each library pool. Turning to the authors' computational methods: Quality-filtered reads were processed with the UMI-based MiGEC pipeline, and over 75% of raw TCR sequences were removed by the MiGEC pipeline during error correction. VDJ genes were aligned to IMGT germline references, and each clonotype was defined by a unique CDR3 amino acid sequence together with V-J genes. Clonal expansion, Shannon diversity, and CDR3 relatedness (CalcPairwiseDistances, ClusterSamples) were evaluated with VDJtools, and phylogenetic trees were built with CLCbio workbench. Using coefficient-of-variation modelling across technical triplicates, the study counted a clone as expanded if it had at least 8 unique UMIs. TCRdb reran the public reads through fastp at Q25 and MiXCR, keeping productive beta chains. CDR3 protein duplicates are merged, each entry listing the most common genes and DNA. TCRdb, rather than the study authors, made the V and J calls. The sample includes more than 40,000 distinct CDR3 sequences, with about 14% observed a single time. The ten largest clones take up approximately 3.5% of the sample.

In this sample, this clonotype turned up many times. The target of this receptor is not known. It has no much larger one-base neighbor in the sample; base qualities were not kept. The origin of this receptor is a woman aged 55-69 years with HTLV-1-associated myelopathy (HAM/TSP). The sequence joins TRBV6-5 to TRBJ2-3; TRBD1 lines up with 10 middle nucleotides. The sequenced material came from CD4+ T cells from blood. In nucleotides, the sequence is TGTGCCAGCAGTTACGAAGCACCGGGACAGGGGAGGGATACGCAGTATTTT. Its protein product is CASSYEAPGQGRDTQYF.